These T cell receptor beta chains were read from a single sample in a study of regulatory T cells in long-lasting Graves disease. TCRdb independently ran MiXCR on the multiplex PCR reads; one entry per CDR3 protein. Among a few hundred thousand distinct CDR3 sequences listed, roughly 20% were seen once. The specimen comprised peripheral blood mononuclear cells (PBMCs), sampled when the disease was refractory, from a patient treated with antithyroid drugs. Receptors were obtained from a middle-aged woman with Graves disease. The CDR3 runs from the conserved cysteine through the conserved F or W. The D gene is left open where the match is weak. The size entry is marked missing in some rows and otherwise reads once, few, many or a size class.

clone size	V gene	D gene	J gene	CDR3 DNA	CDR3 protein
-	TRBV5-1	-	TRBJ2-5	TGCGCCAGCAAACACAACCAGCGAGGGGAGACCCAGTACTTC	CASKHNQRGETQYF
many	TRBV6-6	-	TRBJ1-2	TGTGCCAGCAGTTACTCGTCCGGGACACCCGTTAGGGGCTACACCTTC	CASSYSSGTPVRGYTF
many	TRBV6-5	-	TRBJ2-5	TGTGCCAGCAGTTACTGGGGACAAGAGACCCAGTACTTC	CASSYWGQETQYF
many	TRBV6-5	-	TRBJ1-1	TGTGCCAGCAGTTACTCAGAAAACACTGAAGCTTTCTTT	CASSYSENTEAFF
-	TRBV2	TRBD2	TRBJ2-3	TGTGCTTCTTCGGGGCGACTAGCGGGAGTCGATACGCAGTATTTT	CASSGRLAGVDTQYF
-	TRBV7-2	-	TRBJ1-1	TGTGCCAGCAGCTTAGGGGTTGCGAACACTGAAGCTTTCTTT	CASSLGVANTEAFF
many	TRBV7-8	-	TRBJ2-7	TGTGCCAGCTCCACTTCGGTCTACGAGCAGTACTTC	CASSTSVYEQYF
many	TRBV15	-	TRBJ2-6	TGTGCCACCAGCAGAGATCCCCCGACAGTGATCTCTGGGGCCAACGTCCTGACTTTC	CATSRDPPTVISGANVLTF
many	TRBV28	-	TRBJ1-1	TGTGCCAGCAGCATACAGGGCATGAACACTGAAGCTTTCTTT	CASSIQGMNTEAFF
many	TRBV7-8	TRBD2	TRBJ2-5	TGTGCCAGCAGCTTAAGGAGACTAGCGGGAGAAGAGACCCAGTACTTC	CASSLRRLAGEETQYF
many	TRBV11-1	TRBD2	TRBJ2-2	TGTGCCAGCAGCCCAGGCACTACTAGCGCTTACACCGGGGAGCTGTTTTTT	CASSPGTTSAYTGELFF
few	TRBV7-2	-	TRBJ1-4	TGTGCCAGCAGCTTATGGGCACACGCCCAACTGTTTTTT	CASSLWAHAQLFF
few	TRBV4-1	-	TRBJ2-2	TGCGCCAGCAGCCAAGACATTCTCGGTGCCGGGGAGCTGTTTTTT	CASSQDILGAGELFF
many	TRBV6-1	-	TRBJ1-4	TGTGCCAGCAGTCAGAGGGGATATGAAAAACTGTTTTTT	CASSQRGYEKLFF
once	TRBV7-9	-	TRBJ1-4	TGTGCCAGCAGCTTAGGGGACCGACTTAATGAAAACCTGTTTTTT	CASSLGDRLNENLFF
-	TRBV20-1	-	TRBJ2-3	TGCAGTGCTAGGAAGGCCCTAGAGGATACGCAGTATTTT	CSARKALEDTQYF
-	TRBV5-1	-	TRBJ2-5	TGCGCCAGCAGCTTGGTTCCAGTTGGGGAGACCCAGTACTTC	CASSLVPVGETQYF
-	TRBV20-1	TRBD1	TRBJ1-1	TGCAGTGCCCGGACTTTTGGACAGGGTGAAGCTTTCTTT	CSARTFGQGEAFF
few	TRBV7-9	-	TRBJ2-6	TGTGCCAGCAGCTCCCGCGCCGACTCTGGGGCCAACGTCCTGACTTTC	CASSSRADSGANVLTF
many	TRBV28	-	TRBJ1-2	TGTGCCAGCAGTTTTTTTGGGACACCATCAAATGTCACCTTC	CASSFFGTPSNVTF
-	TRBV7-9	-	TRBJ2-7	TGTGCCAGCAGCTTATTCGGTTATGAGCAGTACTTC	CASSLFGYEQYF
few	TRBV13	-	TRBJ2-7	TGTGCCAGCAGCGGAAGGCAAGGGTTCTACGAGCAGTACTTC	CASSGRQGFYEQYF
-	TRBV24-1	-	TRBJ2-7	TGTGCCACCAGTGATTTTAGTAGGGCCGACTACGAGCAGTACTTC	CATSDFSRADYEQYF
-	TRBV5-1	-	TRBJ2-7	TGCGCCAGCAGGGCCGGGACACTAAAAGCCTACGAGCAGTACTTC	CASRAGTLKAYEQYF
many	TRBV5-1	TRBD1	TRBJ1-5	TGCGCCAGCAGCGTGGCGGGGGACAGCGGGCAGCCCCAGCATTTT	CASSVAGDSGQPQHF
-	TRBV28	TRBD1	TRBJ2-7	TGTGCCAGCAGTTCCTCCGTCGGGACAGGGGACGACGAGCAGTACTTC	CASSSSVGTGDDEQYF
-	TRBV4-2	-	TRBJ2-7	TGTGCCAGCAACCAAGATGCGAATAGTCCCTACTACGAGCAGTACTTC	CASNQDANSPYYEQYF
many	TRBV2	-	TRBJ2-7	TGTGCCAGCAGTGAACAATCCTACGAGCAGTACTTC	CASSEQSYEQYF
few	TRBV30	TRBD1	TRBJ2-7	TGTGCCGGCAGGGACAGGGTCTACGAGCAGTACTTC	CAGRDRVYEQYF
-	TRBV28	-	TRBJ2-1	TGTGCCAGCAGTTACTCGACATACAATGAGCAGTTCTTC	CASSYSTYNEQFF
few	TRBV5-1	-	TRBJ2-5	TGCGCCAGCAGCGTACAGGGAAACCAAGAGACCCAGTACTTC	CASSVQGNQETQYF
-	TRBV4-1	-	TRBJ2-7	TGCGCCAGCAGCCAAGATGTCGCTCTTTACTACGAGCAGTACTTC	CASSQDVALYYEQYF
many	TRBV6-1	-	TRBJ1-6	TGTGCCAGCAGGAGGGGTAGTAATAATTCACCCCTCCACTTT	CASRRGSNNSPLHF